This record looks at one T cell receptor beta chain sequence and its context. Using immunoSEQ multiplex PCR, the repertoire was profiled, and TCRdb retains in-frame clones only, with some absent. The sample consists of some 95,000 clones, approximately 88% of them appearing once. This CDR3 is built from 17 residues. V was clipped by 5 bases and J by 2 bases; unmatched bases: 13. Germline loops: CDR1 SGDLS, CDR2 YYNGEE. The data derive from a study of OX40 agonist ivuxolimab in advanced cancers. The sequence derives from an adult with an advanced solid tumor such as melanoma, head and neck, liver or kidney cancer. This specimen was CD4+ or CD8+ T cells sorted from blood, taken in a trial of the OX40 agonist ivuxolimab. This chain links TRBV9 with TRBJ2-5, with 9 positions matching TRBD1. The CDR3 sequence is CASSPAPGGQGQETQYF. Written as DNA, the CDR3 is TGTGCCAGCAGTCCCGCCCCCGGGGGACAGGGTCAAGAGACCCAGTACTTC.